Sequencing of this T cell receptor (beta chain) was carried out in a study of OX40 agonist ivuxolimab in advanced cancers. The germline V gene encodes CDR1 SGHAT and CDR2 FQDESV (reference sequence). V trimming: 5 bases; J trimming: 8 bases; junction bases outside the gene matches: 13. The CDR3 is 16 residues long. TCRdb keeps only in-frame clones here, not all; method: immunoSEQ multiplex PCR. Of fewer than 40,000 clones in the sample, roughly 84% were seen once. This sample comprised CD4+ or CD8+ T cells sorted from blood, obtained in a trial of the OX40 agonist ivuxolimab. V and J are TRBV11-1 and TRBJ2-1; 9 nucleotides line up with TRBD1. This sequence originates from an adult with an advanced solid tumor such as melanoma, head and neck, liver or kidney cancer. The DNA for the CDR3 is TGTGCCAGCAGCCCCGGGACAGGGCAATTTATCGATGAGCAGTTCTTC. Its protein product is CASSPGTGQFIDEQFF.